These 29 T cell receptor beta chains originate from one sample sequenced in a study of T cell repertoires in cytomegalovirus infection. Their target antigens are unknown. TCRdb used MiXCR to reprocess the reads, holding one entry per CDR3 protein. The profile shows hundreds of thousands of distinct CDR3 sequences, approximately 30% of them singletons. Here the sequenced sample was cultured CD8+ T cells from PBMCs, taken from culture after CMV antigen stimulation. These receptors originate from a human donor in good health (CMV status not recorded). Some clones in this sample may be carry-over from other donors' samples.

This clonotype was counted between two and nine times. V gene TRBV7-8 combines with J gene TRBJ2-3; 9 nucleotides match TRBD1. This CDR3 is built from 16 residues. With 4 bases clipped from V and 4 bases from J, the junction kept 9 bases outside the gene matches. The germline CDR1 and CDR2 sequences are SGHVS and FQNEAQ. The CDR3: CASSYPDRGGPDTQYF. For the CDR3, the DNA is TGTGCCAGCAGCTACCCAGACAGGGGGGGGCCAGATACGCAGTATTTT.

In nucleotides, the CDR3 is TGTGCCACCAGCGGGTGGGACAGGGAGAATCAGCCCCAGCATTTT. Translation gives CATSGWDRENQPQHF. The chain links TRBV15 to TRBJ1-5, with 9 bases that match TRBD1. Germline assignment: CDR1 LNHNV and CDR2 YYDKDF (reference sequence). After removal of 5 bases from V and 4 bases from J, the junction contained 6 bases not matched to a gene. There are 15 residues in the CDR3.

V and J are TRBV19 and TRBJ1-1; the D is unclear. CDR3 length: 12 residues. The V and J ends lost 9 bases and 8 bases respectively, with 16 bases between them. CDR1 and CDR2 from the germline V gene are LNHDA and SQIVND (reference sequence). The CDR3 DNA reads as TGTGCCAGCGGAGCTTGGGAGGCGGAAGCTTTCTTT. Translated: CASGAWEAEAFF.

This chain connects TRBV19 to TRBJ1-1; D is unclear. The V gene lost 7 bases and the J gene lost 6 bases, with 15 bases spanning the gap. Germline CDR1 reads LNHDA; CDR2 reads SQIVND (reference sequence). This CDR3 comprises 13 residues. CDR3 nucleotides: TGTGCCAGTACCAGATGGGAGGTGGCTGAAGCTTTCTTT. Translation gives CASTRWEVAEAFF.

Comment on this clonotype: A much larger clone differs from this one at a single base, so this may be a read error. The J gene is TRBJ2-3, the V gene TRBV5-4; 8 bases align to TRBD1. This CDR3 has 15 amino acids. Germline V lookup: CDR1 SGHNT, CDR2 YYREEE (reference sequence). With 3 bases clipped from V and 3 bases from J, the junction kept 6 bases outside the gene matches. The CDR3 loop is CASSSGQAATDTQYF. CDR3 nucleotides: TGTGCCAGCAGCTCGGGACAGGCGGCAACAGATACGCAGTATTTT.

This clonotype has a count of ten or more. The genes are TRBV12-3 or TRBV12-4 and TRBJ2-5, with D possibly matching TRBD1 (6 bases). The CDR3 covers 15 residues. Trimming took off 4 bases at V and 4 bases at J, with 16 bases between the two ends. The CDR3 nucleotides are TGTGCCAGCAGTTCGTCGGTTTGGGGGCGAGAGACCCAGTACTTC. Its protein product is CASSSSVWGRETQYF.

This clonotype was detected ten times or more. The V gene is TRBV7-2, the J gene TRBJ2-1; 8 nucleotides match TRBD1. This CDR3 contains 15 residues. The germline CDR1 and CDR2 sequences are SGHTA and FQGNSA. Trimming removed 2 bases from V and 7 bases from J; junction bases left unmatched: 7. CDR3 protein: CASSLRGQGKNEQFF. CDR3 coding DNA: TGTGCCAGCAGCTTAAGAGGACAGGGAAAAAATGAGCAGTTCTTC.

The rearrangement joins TRBV4-3 to TRBJ1-2; TRBD1 aligns across 9 bases. Trimming at V came to 5 bases and at J to 5 bases, leaving 12 bases not matched to a gene. Germline CDR1 is LGHNA and CDR2 is YSLEER. CDR3 length: 16 amino acids. The CDR3 DNA is TGCGCCAGCAGCAAGCGGGGGACAGGGTTACGATATGGCTACACCTTC. As protein: CASSKRGTGLRYGYTF.

This clonotype was recorded at least ten times. The chain recombines TRBV7-2 with TRBJ2-1, with D perhaps TRBD2 (6 bases). V lost 3 bases, J lost 3 bases, and 9 bases lay in between. Per the germline V gene, CDR1 is SGHTA and CDR2 is FQGNSA. The CDR3 is 14 amino acids. The CDR3 here is CASSFEAGYNEQFF. The CDR3 nucleotides read TGTGCCAGCAGCTTTGAAGCGGGCTACAATGAGCAGTTCTTC. The full variable domain, its missing parts supplied by reference TRBV7-2 and TRBJ2-1, is GAGVSQSPSNKVTEKGKDVELRCDPISGHTALYWYRQSLGQGLEFLIYFQGNSAPDKSGLPSDRFSAERTGGSVSTLTIQRTQQEDSAVYLCASSFEAGYNEQFFGPGTRLTVL.

This clonotype has a handful of counts. V is TRBV9 and J is TRBJ1-1; the match to TRBD1 covers 8 bases. V shed 3 bases, J shed 5 bases, and the junction held 6 bases outside the gene matches. Germline CDR1 and CDR2: SGDLS and YYNGEE. This CDR3 has 14 amino acids. The CDR3 DNA sequence: TGTGCCAGCAGCGACGGACAGGGTTTAACTGAAGCTTTCTTT. It yields the protein CASSDGQGLTEAFF.

The V and J genes are TRBV12-3 or TRBV12-4 and TRBJ2-1; D is ambiguous. This CDR3 contains 16 residues. Trimming took off 3 bases at V and 3 bases at J, with 15 bases between the two ends. The CDR3 loop reads CASSFVFKSLYNEQFF. Written as DNA, the CDR3 is TGTGCCAGCAGTTTTGTGTTCAAAAGCCTCTACAATGAGCAGTTCTTC.

The chain links TRBV27 to TRBJ2-3; possibly TRBD1 for D (5 bases). Germline CDR1 is MNHEY and CDR2 is SMNVEV (reference sequence). The germline V and J ends were trimmed by 7 bases and 5 bases, with 10 bases remaining between them. The length of the CDR3 is 12 residues. CDR3 bases: TGTGCCAGCAACACAACAGGAGATACGCAGTATTTT. Protein product: CASNTTGDTQYF.

This clonotype was seen just once. This may be a read error: a much more frequent sequence differs by one nucleotide. This rearrangement joins TRBV7-6 to TRBJ2-3; D might be TRBD2 (7 bases). The CDR3 sequence is 16 residues long. Looked up from germline, CDR1 is SGHVS and CDR2 is FNYEAQ. The CDR3 region has the DNA TGTGTCAGCAGCTTAGTCGCGGGGGCCCGAAGGGATACGCAGTATTTT. Amino acids: CVSSLVAGARRDTQYF.

This clonotype came up once. This chain links TRBV5-3 with TRBJ2-1; the D is unclear. TRBV5-3 is placed among ORFs of uncertain function. The CDR3 totals 15 residues. V lost 8 bases, J lost 4 bases, and 19 bases lay in between. For the CDR3, the DNA is TGTGCCAGCAGCCGTAGGTGGCCGATTTACAATGAGCAGTTCTTC. This codes for CASSRRWPIYNEQFF.

This clonotype was seen more than once but under ten times. This chain joins TRBV4-1 and TRBJ2-3, with 8 nucleotides matching TRBD2. The J segment lost 3 bases and the V segment lost 3 bases, leaving 5 bases of the junction unmatched. Germline loops: CDR1 MGHRA, CDR2 YSYEKL. This CDR3 contains 15 residues. For the CDR3, the DNA is TGCGCCAGCAGCCACAGTAGCGGGGCGACAGATACGCAGTATTTT. This gives the protein CASSHSSGATDTQYF.

This chain connects TRBV4-3 to TRBJ2-2, with 9 bases aligning to TRBD1. CDR3 length: 15 amino acids. Germline CDR1 LGHNA, CDR2 YSLEER. J gave up 6 bases and V 4 bases, and 6 bases lay outside the gene matches. DNA for the CDR3: TGCGCCAGCAGCCCCGACAGGGGGTTGGCCGGGGAGCTGTTTTTT. Protein product: CASSPDRGLAGELFF.

V and J are TRBV6-6 and TRBJ2-1; weak D call: TRBD2 (8 bases). In germline, CDR1 is MNHNY, CDR2 SVGAGI (reference sequence). This CDR3 is 15 amino acids long. Trimming removed 7 bases at V and 6 bases at J, with 19 bases between. The CDR3 region is CASIQGGAGGNEQFF. CDR3 DNA: TGTGCCAGCATCCAGGGGGGGGCGGGGGGCAATGAGCAGTTCTTC.

This clonotype was counted many times. The chain is built from TRBV7-2 and TRBJ1-1, with unresolved D. Germline V gene sequence: CDR1 SGHTA, CDR2 FQGNSA. The length of the CDR3 is 14 residues. Trimming stripped 5 bases from V and 1 base from J, with 11 bases between. This chain's CDR3 is CASSEGPWNTEAFF. In DNA, the CDR3 is TGTGCCAGCAGCGAAGGACCCTGGAACACTGAAGCTTTCTTT.

This clonotype was observed once. This may arise from a read error, as a much more abundant clone is one base away. This chain joins TRBV7-6 and TRBJ2-5, with no clear D. The CDR3 covers 14 residues. Germline V gene data show CDR1 as SGHVS and CDR2 as FNYEAQ. The CDR3 spells CVSSSEVEEETQYF. CDR3 nucleotide sequence: TGTGTCAGCAGCTCCGAGGTTGAGGAAGAGACCCAGTACTTC. The entire variable domain, with the rest obtained from reference TRBV7-6 and TRBJ2-5, is as follows: GAGVSQSPRYKVTKRGQDVALRCDPISGHVSLYWYRQALGQGPEFLTYFNYEAQQDKSGLPNDRFSAERPEGSISTLTIQRTEQRDSAMYRCVSSSEVEEETQYFGPGTRLLVL.

The chain combines TRBV6-1 with TRBJ2-3; 10 bases fit TRBD2. This CDR3 spans 14 amino acids. Germline assignment: CDR1 MNHNS and CDR2 SASEGT. After removal of 5 bases from V and 5 bases from J, the junction contained 4 bases not matched to a gene. Here the CDR3 DNA reads TGTGCCAGCAGTACCCTAGCGGGGGTAGATACGCAGTATTTT. Translated, it gives CASSTLAGVDTQYF.

The CDR3 is CATSDLGQAYNEQFF. CDR3 nucleotides: TGTGCCACCAGTGACTTGGGGCAGGCCTACAATGAGCAGTTCTTC. The chain couples TRBV24-1 to TRBJ2-1; perhaps TRBD1 as D (5 bases). Trimming left V 4 bases short and J 2 bases short, with 11 bases between. Germline V gene lookup returns CDR1 KGHDR and CDR2 SFDVKD. This CDR3 comprises 15 residues.

This rearrangement joins TRBV6-1 to TRBJ2-3, with 9 bases fitting TRBD2. V dropped 2 bases and J dropped 1; count of bases not matched to a gene: 4. The CDR3 sequence is 16 residues long. Germline V gene lookup returns CDR1 MNHNS and CDR2 SASEGT. The CDR3 bases are TGTGCCAGCAGTGAATGGGCTAGCGGGGGCACAGATACGCAGTATTTT. This gives the protein CASSEWASGGTDTQYF.

The CDR3 region has the DNA TGTGCCAGCAGTTTGGGACCGCCGGGGGCGTACGAGCAGTACTTC. Residues: CASSLGPPGAYEQYF. The genes are TRBV27 and TRBJ2-7; either TRBD1 or TRBD2 may supply D (6 bases each). CDR1 is MNHEY and CDR2 is SMNVEV in the germline V gene (reference sequence). This CDR3 region has 15 residues. V was trimmed by 3 bases and J by 4 bases, leaving 16 bases between them.

This clonotype was detected only once. V and J are TRBV5-1 and TRBJ2-3; TRBD1 is a possible D gene (5 bases). Deletions cut 0 bases from V and 1 base from J, with 15 bases between. The CDR3 sequence is 17 residues long. Germline loops: CDR1 SGHRS, CDR2 YFSETQ. The CDR3 DNA reads as TGCGCCAGCAGCTTGGTTTCTCAGGGATTAGGCACAGATACGCAGTATTTT. As protein: CASSLVSQGLGTDTQYF.

This clonotype appeared once. V usage is TRBV6-6 and J usage is TRBJ2-2, with D possibly being TRBD2 (5 bases). With 0 bases removed from V and 0 bases from J, the gap between germline ends came to 11 bases. Germline assignment: CDR1 MNHNY and CDR2 SVGAGI (reference sequence). This CDR3 region has 17 residues. The CDR3 region has the DNA TGTGCCAGCAGTTACTCGTTGCTAGCCCCGAACACCGGGGAGCTGTTTTTT. This gives the protein CASSYSLLAPNTGELFF.

This clonotype was seen at least ten times. The V and J genes are TRBV6-1 and TRBJ1-5, with D unclear. CDR1 and CDR2 from the germline V gene are MNHNS and SASEGT. Deletions cut 1 base from V and 7 bases from J, with 8 bases between. The CDR3 spans 13 residues. The CDR3: CASSEGLGQPQHF. The CDR3 DNA reads as TGTGCCAGCAGTGAAGGACTGGGCCAGCCCCAGCATTTT.

The CDR3 bases are TGTGCCAGCAGCAGACCGACGGTTGATGAGACTGAAGCTTTCTTT. Translated: CASSRPTVDETEAFF. The chain is built from TRBV7-9 and TRBJ1-1; D is undetermined. Germline-derived CDR1 and CDR2 are SEHNR and FQNEAQ (reference sequence). Trimming removed 5 bases from V and 5 bases from J, with 18 bases in between. This CDR3 has 15 residues.

This chain connects TRBV4-3 to TRBJ2-1; 8 nucleotides align to TRBD1. V dropped 0 bases and J dropped 15; count of bases not matched to a gene: 7. Germline-derived CDR1 and CDR2 are LGHNA and YSLEER. The length of the CDR3 is 13 residues. The CDR3 DNA reads TGCGCCAGCAGCCAAGATCCAAGGACAGGGACGTTCTTC. Its translation is CASSQDPRTGTFF.

The sample holds many counts of this clonotype. The chain joins TRBV27 to TRBJ1-1; D is unresolved. The CDR3 covers 14 residues. Between the trimmed V and J ends, which lost 6 bases and 1 base, there was a span of 12 bases. From germline, CDR1 is MNHEY and CDR2 SMNVEV (reference sequence). CDR3 nucleotide sequence: TGTGCCAGCAGCCTCAGTCCAGGGAACACTGAAGCTTTCTTT. Protein sequence: CASSLSPGNTEAFF.